This T cell receptor (beta chain) was recorded in a study of T cell repertoires in cytomegalovirus infection. Study background: Public TCR beta signature analysis indicated the presence of both CMV infection and matching HLA type. Study results and limitations: Cumulated frequencies of public TCR beta families served to identify carriers of CMV plus the relevant HLA. HLA-C-restricted CMV clonotypes gave the most frequent clonotype in two of eight donors.

MiXCR, run by TCRdb on the reads, gives a single entry per CDR3 protein. The data hold hundreds of thousands of distinct CDR3 sequences, with approximately 24% observed a single time. CDR3 length: 16 residues. CDR1 and CDR2 from the germline V gene are SQVTM and ANQGSEA. The V and J ends lost 4 bases and 0 bases respectively, with 13 bases between them. This clonotype occurred once. The antigen remains undetermined. The source of this sequence is a human donor in good health (CMV status not recorded). Some clones in this sample may be carry-over from other donors' samples. V is TRBV29-1 and J is TRBJ2-6; D assignment may be TRBD1 or TRBD2 (5 bases each). Input material: CD8+ T cells from PBMCs. CDR3 DNA: TGCAGCGTTGGGGACCGCGAACCCTCTGGGGCCAACGTCCTGACTTTC. Translating gives CSVGDREPSGANVLTF.